This TCR beta chain was captured by sequencing in a study of chemoradiotherapy in HPV16-positive cancers. Study-level results: Only a couple of HPV16-positive patients supplied the functional HPV-specificity definition. During treatment, candidate HPV-specific clones and E7-related motifs expanded in tumor.

The J segment lost 7 bases and the V segment lost 1 base, leaving 4 bases of the junction unmatched. The germline V gene encodes CDR1 SSHAT and CDR2 FNYEAQ (reference sequence). The CDR3 runs 15 residues. Concerning this clone itself: The antigen is not known.

Produced via immunoSEQ multiplex PCR; TCRdb's table is partial and in-frame only. The sample holds under 50,000 clones; more than 75% are singletons and the top ten take under 5.5%. The chain has TRBV7-7 and TRBJ2-2; TRBD2 matches 9 bases. The sequence was obtained from a human donor with HPV-associated anogenital cancer. The sample in question was blood, obtained from a patient who underwent chemoradiotherapy. CDR3 DNA sequence: TGTGCCAGCAGCTTAGATGGACTAGCGAACGGGGAGCTGTTTTTT. It translates to CASSLDGLANGELFF. Based on the CDR3 plus reference TRBV7-7 and TRBJ2-2, the full variable domain is GAGVSQSPRYKVTKRGQDVTLRCDPISSHATLYWYQQALGQGPEFLTYFNYEAQPDKSGLPSDRFSAERPEGSISTLTIQRTEQRDSAMYRCASSLDGLANGELFFGEGSRLTVL.